The sequence of this TCR beta chain was determined in a study of T cell responses to AZD1222 COVID-19 vaccine. Clones were sequenced by immunoSEQ multiplex PCR, and TCRdb holds only the in-frame ones, with some missing. The sample consists of roughly 130,000 clones, roughly 93% of them appearing once. Study outcomes and limitations: Spike-specific TCR repertoires showed rising breadth and depth after two AZD1222 doses. Mostly white British, mostly female donors; authors suggested clonal diversity may be underestimated.

With regard to this clone: Its antigen is unidentified.

The CDR3 covers 13 residues. The germline CDR1 and CDR2 sequences are SEHNR and FQNEAQ (reference sequence). Trimming left V 5 bases short and J 6 bases short, with 10 bases between. The clonotype comes from an adult in good health. The sequencing used peripheral blood, collected on day 0 of AZD1222 vaccination. This chain uses TRBV7-9 with TRBJ2-2, with D unclear. CDR3 DNA sequence: TGTGCCAGCAGCCCGGTGGGATCCGGGGAGCTGTTTTTT. Its protein product is CASSPVGSGELFF.